The entry below describes one T cell receptor beta chain. The source of the sample is a study of blood T cell repertoires in COVID-19. The overall study: Whether acute or convalescent, the COVID-19 samples came from the United States, Italy and Spain. PBMCs, B-cell-depleted T cells, or T cells provided the cDNA or gDNA that made up the material.

During active infection, Seattle patients enrolled and were then monitored through disease. The authors' processing: Cell counts per sample came from amplifying reference gene primers. Measured with immunoSEQ multiplex PCR; TCRdb has only the in-frame clones, and not every one. That table furnishes V, J and clone size, whereas the DNA furnished D and trimming. The sample records under 200,000 clones, 79% being singletons. The sequence was obtained from a woman in her sixties with COVID-19, enrolled during active disease. What was sequenced was peripheral blood.

In DNA form, the CDR3 reads TGTGCCAGCAGTTACTCCCAGGGGATCGTCGCTGAAGCTTTCTTT. Translated: CASSYSQGIVAEAFF. The chain is built from TRBV6-2 or TRBV6-3 and TRBJ1-1; D might be TRBD1 (6 bases). V shed 0 bases and J shed 6 bases, with 14 bases lying between them. The CDR3 loop spans 15 amino acids. Germline CDR1 is MNHEY and CDR2 is SVGEGT.